This T cell receptor (beta chain) was captured by sequencing in a study of control samples from healthy donors and cancer patients. In germline, CDR1 is KGHDR, CDR2 SFDVKD. This CDR3 is built from 15 residues. V lost 4 bases and J lost 2; bases outside the gene matches: 5. The protocol was immunoSEQ multiplex PCR, while the TCRdb copy is restricted to in-frame clones and leaves out a portion. There are about 82,000 clones in the sample; around 94% occur only once, and 4.5% to 5.5% lies in the top ten. The sample comprised blood. The receptor was isolated from a woman aged 18-29 years in good health. J is TRBJ1-2 and V is TRBV24-1; 8 bases are a match to TRBD1. The CDR3 is CATSEDDRGNYGYTF. The CDR3 bases are TGTGCCACCAGTGAGGACGACAGGGGAAACTATGGCTACACCTTC.